These 21 T cell receptor beta chains originate from one sample sequenced in a study of blood T cells in healthy people across ages. Sample-barcoded 5' priming and a J-beta primer mix drove a second PCR of about 6 to 12 cycles. TCRdb re-analysed the 5' RACE reads in MiXCR, keeping a single row per CDR3 protein. The data show about 680,000 distinct CDR3 sequences, with roughly 50% seen just once and 25% to 35% held by the top ten. Sequencing input: blood. Receptors originate from a woman in her sixties or seventies in good health.

This clonotype was counted a few times. The rearrangement joins TRBV28 to TRBJ1-2; tentatively, D is TRBD1 (6 bases). Germline CDR1 and CDR2: MDHEN and SYDVKM. The CDR3 runs to 14 residues. The germline V and J ends were trimmed by 7 bases and 5 bases, with 17 bases remaining between them. The CDR3 DNA sequence: TGTGCCAGCACCTCCTCCCGGACAGCATATGGCTACACCTTC. As protein: CASTSSRTAYGYTF.

This clonotype was detected a few times. V and J are TRBV7-2 and TRBJ1-2; the D gene is possibly TRBD1 (5 bases). Germline V lookup: CDR1 SGHTA, CDR2 FQGNSA. The CDR3 is made up of 16 amino acids. V lost 3 bases and J 2 bases, leaving 16 bases between the germline ends. The CDR3: CASSLAPGRTNYGYTF. CDR3 DNA: TGTGCCAGCAGCTTGGCCCCAGGACGGACAAACTATGGCTACACCTTC.

This chain links TRBV15 with TRBJ2-5; weak D call: TRBD1 (5 bases). V was cut by 5 bases and J by 4 bases, with 14 bases left in between. Germline CDR1 is LNHNV and CDR2 is YYDKDF (reference sequence). This CDR3 comprises 14 residues. Here the CDR3 reads CATSGAQRGETQYF. In DNA form, the CDR3 reads TGTGCCACCAGCGGGGCCCAGAGAGGAGAGACCCAGTACTTC. The full variable domain, rest sourced from reference TRBV15 and TRBJ2-5, is DAMVIQNPRYQVTQFGKPVTLSCSQTLNHNVMYWYQQKSSQAPKLLFHYYDKDFNNEADTPDNFQSRRPNTSFCFLDIRSPGLGDTAMYLCATSGAQRGETQYFGPGTRLLVL.

This chain connects TRBV5-1 to TRBJ2-1, with 11 bases identical to TRBD2. The DNA matches TRBJ2-7 better at its end, which makes the J call doubtful. The CDR3 runs to 16 residues. Looked up from germline, CDR1 is SGHRS and CDR2 is YFSETQ. CDR3 residues: CASRRGTSGNYNEQYF. CDR3 sequence (DNA): TGCGCCAGCAGGCGCGGGACTAGCGGAAACTACAATGAGCAGTACTTC.

In the case of this clonotype: Its ends do not fully match the called genes, so a read error is possible. The V gene is TRBV5-5, the J gene TRBJ2-3; 9 bases agree with TRBD1. This CDR3 comprises 16 residues. Per the germline V gene, CDR1 is SGHKS and CDR2 is YYEKEE (reference sequence). CDR3 nucleotide sequence: TGTGCCAGCAGCCCCCTTTGGACAGGGGTCCCAGATACGCGGTATTTT. It specifies CASSPLWTGVPDTRYF.

The rearrangement joins TRBV6-2 or TRBV6-3 to TRBJ2-3; D remains unclear. Between the trimmed V and J ends, which lost 8 bases and 4 bases, there was a span of 10 bases. From germline, CDR1 is MNHEY and CDR2 SVGEGT. This CDR3 is 12 amino acids long. CDR3 loop: CASAGRADTQYF. Written as DNA, the CDR3 is TGTGCCAGCGCCGGACGGGCAGATACGCAGTATTTT.

This clonotype was counted only a few times. The chain couples TRBV28 to TRBJ2-5; D ambiguous. The germline CDR1 and CDR2 sequences are MDHEN and SYDVKM. This CDR3 comprises 16 residues. The V end was cut by 3 bases, the J end by 0 bases, with 14 bases between. Here the CDR3 DNA reads TGTGCCAGCAGTTTGGGGAATTTTGGGTACCAAGAGACCCAGTACTTC. Protein sequence: CASSLGNFGYQETQYF.

The V call is TRBV7-9, the J call TRBJ2-1, with 9 bases lining up with TRBD1. The J call may be mistaken, given a closer DNA end match to TRBJ2-7. Germline CDR1 and CDR2: SEHNR and FQNEAQ (reference sequence). CDR3 length: 16 residues. The CDR3 region is CASSPFDRGAYNEQYF. As DNA, the CDR3 is TGTGCCAGCAGCCCGTTCGACAGGGGGGCCTACAATGAGCAGTACTTC.

This chain links TRBV27 with TRBJ2-4; D ambiguous. Germline assignment: CDR1 MNHEY and CDR2 SMNVEV (reference sequence). V was trimmed by 6 bases and J by 4 bases, leaving 16 bases between them. The CDR3 runs 15 residues. The CDR3: CASRDPRIGKNIQYF. The CDR3 DNA reads as TGTGCCAGCAGGGACCCGCGAATCGGGAAAAACATTCAGTACTTC.

The rearrangement joins TRBV15 to TRBJ1-5, with unresolved D. Germline assignment: CDR1 LNHNV and CDR2 YYDKDF (reference sequence). This CDR3 contains 15 residues. Deletions cut 0 bases from V and 1 base from J, with 7 bases between. The CDR3 is CATSREVRSNQPQHF. The CDR3 DNA reads TGTGCCACCAGCAGAGAAGTTCGGAGCAATCAGCCCCAGCATTTT.

The chain carries TRBV20-1 and TRBJ1-4; 7 bases line up with TRBD1. V gave up 5 bases and J gave up 6 bases; unmatched junction bases: 6. Germline assignment: CDR1 DFQATT and CDR2 SNEGSKA (reference sequence). The CDR3 has 13 residues. The CDR3 is CSALTGTDEKLFF. CDR3 DNA: TGCAGTGCTCTTACCGGGACAGATGAAAAACTGTTTTTT.

J is TRBJ2-2 and V is TRBV7-6; TRBD2 aligns across 7 bases. Germline V gives CDR1 SGHVS, CDR2 FNYEAQ. V lost 6 bases, J lost 0 bases, and 4 bases stayed unmatched. There are 15 residues in the CDR3. The chain's CDR3 is CASSFLAANTGELFF. The CDR3 DNA reads TGTGCCAGCAGTTTTCTAGCGGCGAACACCGGGGAGCTGTTTTTT.

In DNA, the CDR3 is TGTGCCAGCAGCCGATGGGACCAGGGAACTAATGAAAAACTGTTTTTT. Amino acids: CASSRWDQGTNEKLFF. The chain is built from TRBV3-1 and TRBJ1-4; possibly TRBD1 for D (5 bases). The CDR3 contains 16 residues. V was pared by 4 bases and J by 1 base, with 13 bases between. Germline assignment: CDR1 LGHDT and CDR2 YNNKEL (reference sequence).

The sample holds a few counts of this clonotype. V is TRBV30 and J is TRBJ2-1; perhaps D is TRBD1 or TRBD2 (5 bases each). Germline assignment: CDR1 GTSNPN and CDR2 SVGIG (reference sequence). Deletions cut 2 bases from V and 6 bases from J, with 14 bases between. The CDR3 length is 14 residues. The CDR3 loop reads CAWSSKRGLNEQFF. The CDR3 nucleotides read TGTGCCTGGAGTTCAAAACGGGGCCTCAATGAGCAGTTCTTC.

V and J are TRBV12-3 or TRBV12-4 and TRBJ1-4; a possible D gene is TRBD1 (6 bases). The CDR3 covers 13 residues. V was pared by 5 bases and J by 6 bases, with 10 bases between. The CDR3 nucleotides read TGTGCCAGCAGTATTACAGGGTATGAAAAACTGTTTTTT. The encoded protein is CASSITGYEKLFF.

J is TRBJ1-1 and V is TRBV7-3; D is ambiguous. V was cut by 1 base and J by 0 bases, with 9 bases left in between. The CDR3 is 15 amino acids. Germline CDR1 SGHTA, CDR2 FQGTGA. CDR3 protein: CASSLNPAMNTEAFF. For the CDR3, the DNA is TGTGCCAGCAGCTTAAACCCCGCTATGAACACTGAAGCTTTCTTT.

CDR3 sequence (DNA): TGTGCCAGCAGCCTACCCGGGGGGTTCTCCTACAATGAGCAGTTCTTC. It yields the protein CASSLPGGFSYNEQFF. The V and J genes are TRBV4-2 and TRBJ2-1; TRBD2 matches at 7 bases. The CDR3 consists of 16 residues. V dropped 4 bases and J dropped 0; count of bases not matched to a gene: 6. CDR1 and CDR2 (germline): LGHNA, YNFKEQ.

The chain uses TRBV28 and TRBJ2-4, with 8 bases fitting TRBD2. The CDR3 is made up of 16 amino acids. The V and J ends lost 6 bases and 1 base, in that order; junction bases with no gene match: 8. Germline CDR1 MDHEN, CDR2 SYDVKM. CDR3 loop: CASRDLEREAKNIQYF. The CDR3 coding sequence is TGTGCCAGCAGGGACCTAGAGCGGGAGGCCAAAAACATTCAGTACTTC. The whole variable domain, remainder taken from reference TRBV28 and TRBJ2-4, is DVKVTQSSRYLVKRTGEKVFLECVQDMDHENMFWYRQDPGLGLRLIYFSYDVKMKEKGDIPEGYSVSREKKERFSLILESASTNQTSMYLCASRDLEREAKNIQYFGAGTRLSVL.

In regard to this clonotype: The junction shows a germline mismatch at one end, possibly a read error. The rearrangement uses TRBV7-2 and TRBJ2-1; 9 nucleotides match TRBD2. Germline CDR1 is SGHTA and CDR2 is FQGNSA. The CDR3 is 13 amino acids. CDR3 DNA sequence: TGTGCCAGCAGCATAGCGGGAGTCGTTGAGCAGTTCTTC. This codes for CASSIAGVVEQFF.

The genes are TRBV20-1 and TRBJ2-7; weak D call: TRBD1 (6 bases). V gave up 4 bases and J gave up 0 bases, with 10 bases separating them. Germline CDR1 reads DFQATT; CDR2 reads SNEGSKA (reference sequence). CDR3 length: 13 residues. The CDR3 region has the DNA TGCAGTGCTACGGACAGTAACTCCTACGAGCAGTACTTC. Its translation: CSATDSNSYEQYF.

V usage is TRBV6-5 and J usage is TRBJ2-6; unclear D gene. Trimming took 2 bases from V and 0 from J, leaving 8 bases between them. This CDR3 contains 16 residues. The V gene's germline CDR1 is MNHEY and CDR2 SVGAGI. CDR3 protein: CASSYPSSSGANVLTF. The CDR3 DNA sequence: TGTGCCAGCAGTTACCCATCAAGCTCTGGGGCCAACGTCCTGACTTTC.